This T cell receptor beta chain was profiled in a study of T cells in Graves' hyperthyroidism and ophthalmopathy. Investigators excluded patients with uncontrolled infection, other autoimmune disease, pregnancy or lactation. There were TCR beta CDR3 regions amplified from RNA transcripts. With the HTBI primer set, the TCR CDR3 went through a first round of RT-PCR. Using its own MiXCR run on the multiplex PCR reads, TCRdb lists one record per CDR3 protein. The repertoire consists of 350,000 to 500,000 distinct CDR3 sequences, with roughly an eighth occurring once and the leading ten covering 5% to 6%. The CDR3 length is 14 residues. V was clipped by 4 bases and J by 2 bases, with 9 bases between them. This clonotype was counted at least ten times.

Sequenced material: blood. V gene TRBV12-3 or TRBV12-4 combines with J gene TRBJ1-5; no definite D call. This clonotype originated in a woman younger than 30 with Graves' hyperthyroidism. CDR3 coding DNA: TGTGCCAGCAGTTCCCAGACGGGCAATCAGCCCCAGCATTTT. It is translated as CASSSQTGNQPQHF.